Listed below are T cell receptor beta chains from one sample, sequenced in a study of CD8+ T cells in alopecia areata. The table came from immunoSEQ multiplex PCR; TCRdb's copy has only in-frame clones and leaves some out. The data contain roughly 150,000 clones, 45% to 65% of them singletons. The sequencing used CD8+ T cells sorted from blood, collected at week 4, from a patient treated with tofacitinib. All receptors derive from a human donor with alopecia areata. CDR3s include the opening cysteine and the closing phenylalanine or tryptophan. A D gene is named only where the DNA matches it firmly. Where a row states a size, it is once, few, many or the class of an expanded clone; other rows omit it.

TRBJ1-4,TRBV27,.,few,TGTGCCAGCAGTTTCAGGGGTGGTAATGAAAAACTGTTTTTT,CASSFRGGNEKLFF
TRBJ2-7,TRBV4-3,.,.,TGCGCCAGCAGCCAAGGGGACTCAGGCCGCGAGCAGTACTTC,CASSQGDSGREQYF
TRBJ2-3,TRBV27,TRBD2,few,TGTGCCAGCTCAGCCGTCCTAGCGGGGGGCACAGATACGCAGTATTTT,CASSAVLAGGTDTQYF
TRBJ2-7,TRBV19,.,.,TGTGCCAGTACCCAACAGGAGGGGATCAACGAGCAGTACTTC,CASTQQEGINEQYF
TRBJ1-3,TRBV30,.,.,TGTGCCTGGAGTGCCGGGACCGACATATATTTT,CAWSAGTDIYF
TRBJ2-7,TRBV5-6,.,.,TGTGCCAGCAGCTTGGGCGCTGGGAACGAGCAGTACTTC,CASSLGAGNEQYF
TRBJ1-6,TRBV30,.,.,TGTGCCTTCGAGGGCTCCTATAATTCACCCCTCCACTTT,CAFEGSYNSPLHF
TRBJ1-2,TRBV30,.,.,TGTGCCTGGAGTTTGGGTGGATCCTATGGCTACACCTTC,CAWSLGGSYGYTF
TRBJ1-2,TRBV9,.,once,TGTGCCAGCAGTGACCGACCGATGGACAGTAACTATGGCTACACCTTC,CASSDRPMDSNYGYTF
TRBJ2-7,TRBV14,TRBD1,.,TGTGCCAGCAGCCGAGTTGGGACAGGACCGGCGCAGTACTTC,CASSRVGTGPAQYF
TRBJ2-6,TRBV4-1,.,few,TGCGCCAGCAGCCAACTATCTGGGGCCAACGTCCTGACTTTC,CASSQLSGANVLTF
TRBJ2-1,TRBV29-1,.,.,TGCAGCGTTCCGGGGCCCTTGCCAGGCCCCTACAATGAGCAGTTCTTC,CSVPGPLPGPYNEQFF
TRBJ2-3,TRBV4-1,TRBD2,.,TGCGCCAGCAGCCAAGACCTCCGGAGCGGGGGGACAGATACGCAGTATTTT,CASSQDLRSGGTDTQYF
TRBJ2-5,TRBV5-1,TRBD2,.,TGCGCCAGCAGCTTGATCGGGGGGGCATCAGAGACCCAGTACTTC,CASSLIGGASETQYF
TRBJ1-4,TRBV7-9,.,.,TGTGCCAGCAGCTTGGGGGGATTGGAGGAAAAACTGTTTTTT,CASSLGGLEEKLFF
TRBJ2-1,TRBV5-1,.,.,TGCGCCAGCAGTCGAGCGAAGAAAAGCCTTGACAATGAGCAGTTCTTC,CASSRAKKSLDNEQFF
TRBJ1-2,TRBV4-3,TRBD1,.,TGCGCCAGCAGCCCGGACAGGGGGCATATGTATGGCTACACCTTC,CASSPDRGHMYGYTF
TRBJ1-6,TRBV14,.,.,TGTGCCAGCAGCCAAGATGGAGACAGCGTCGGTTCACCCCTCCACTTT,CASSQDGDSVGSPLHF
TRBJ1-1,TRBV29-1,.,.,TGCAGCGTTGAAAACAGGGAGAGGGGCACTGAAGCTTTCTTT,CSVENRERGTEAFF
TRBJ1-1,TRBV6-5,.,.,TGTGCCAGCGGTTATCGGGGAGGGAGAGGCACTGAAGCTTTCTTT,CASGYRGGRGTEAFF
TRBJ1-2,TRBV15,.,.,TGTGCCACCAGCGCCCGACCTAACTATGGCTACACCTTC,CATSARPNYGYTF
TRBJ2-1,TRBV4-3,TRBD2,.,TGCGCCAGCAGCCGCATTAGCGGGGGGGCAGGTGAGCAGTTCTTC,CASSRISGGAGEQFF
TRBJ1-6,TRBV12-5,.,.,TGTGCTAGTGGTTTGGTCTTGGATTCACCCCTCCACTTT,CASGLVLDSPLHF
TRBJ2-5,TRBV5-6,.,few,TGTGCCAGCAGCTTGACCGAGGGAGAGACCCAGTACTTC,CASSLTEGETQYF
TRBJ1-1,TRBV29-1,.,.,TGCAGCGTTTTGGACACTGAAGCTTTCTTT,CSVLDTEAFF
TRBJ1-2,TRBV5-6,.,.,TGTGCCAGCAGCTTGGAGGCGACAGAGGGATATGGCTACACCTTC,CASSLEATEGYGYTF
TRBJ2-7,TRBV19,.,.,TGTGCCAGCGCCCCCCGGCTTTCCTACGAGCAGTACTTC,CASAPRLSYEQYF
TRBJ2-2,TRBV27,TRBD1,.,TGTGCCAGCAGTGCCGACAGGGGGCATAGGACCGGGGAGCTGTTTTTT,CASSADRGHRTGELFF
TRBJ2-2,TRBV30,TRBD2,.,TGTGCCTGGAGTGAGCGGGGGGGCACCGGGGAGCTGTTTTTT,CAWSERGGTGELFF
TRBJ2-1,TRBV7-9,.,.,TGTGCCAGCAGCCCCCCTGCGGGTCGTGAGCAGTTCTTC,CASSPPAGREQFF
TRBJ2-5,TRBV2,.,once,TGTGCCAGCAGTGAAGGCAGTCAAGAGACCCAGTACTTC,CASSEGSQETQYF
TRBJ2-7,TRBV30,TRBD2,.,TGTGCCTGGAGTATGGGGGGGTACCACGAGCAGTACTTC,CAWSMGGYHEQYF
TRBJ2-3,TRBV7-2,.,.,TGTGCCAGCAGCTTAGCGTCCCACCTAGATACGCAGTATTTT,CASSLASHLDTQYF
TRBJ2-1,TRBV6-1,.,.,TGTGCCAGCAGCGACTTCCGGGGGGAGCAGTTCTTC,CASSDFRGEQFF
TRBJ1-2,TRBV25-1,.,.,TGTGCCAGCAGTGGGGGCGATGACTATGGCTACACCTTC,CASSGGDDYGYTF
TRBJ2-6,TRBV19,.,few,TGTGCCAGTACCATCCGAATCTCTGGGGCCAACGTCCTGACTTTC,CASTIRISGANVLTF
TRBJ2-1,TRBV6-5,.,.,TGTGCCAGCAGCTTTGCCGGGCTTAACAATGAGCAGTTCTTC,CASSFAGLNNEQFF
TRBJ1-5,TRBV11-2,TRBD1,.,TGTGCCAGCAGCTCCAGGGGGCTGAATCAGCCCCAGCATTTT,CASSSRGLNQPQHF
TRBJ2-7,TRBV25-1,.,.,TGTGCCAGCAGCGCCGTGGGGTCCACCCATCGCGAGCAGTACTTC,CASSAVGSTHREQYF
TRBJ2-6,TRBV30,.,.,TGTGCCTGGAGCCATGGGGCCAACGTCCTGACTTTC,CAWSHGANVLTF
TRBJ2-4,TRBV27,TRBD1,few,TGTGCCAGCAGTTTAACAGGGGGCCCCAAAAACATTCAGTACTTC,CASSLTGGPKNIQYF
TRBJ2-5,TRBV2,.,few,TGTGCCAGCAGTGAAGAACCAGCTCAAGAGACCCAGTACTTC,CASSEEPAQETQYF
TRBJ1-2,TRBV13,.,.,TGTGCCAGCAGCTTAGCCAACCCAGGAAACTATGGCTACACCTTC,CASSLANPGNYGYTF
TRBJ2-5,TRBV7-2,.,.,TGTGCCAGCAGCCCCCCAGTAGGGGGAGAGACCCAGTACTTC,CASSPPVGGETQYF
TRBJ1-1,TRBV11-2,TRBD1,.,TGTGCCAGCAGCTTAGTGAGGGGGCCGAACACTGAAGCTTTCTTT,CASSLVRGPNTEAFF
TRBJ2-7,TRBV13,TRBD1,.,TGTGCCAGCAGCTTTAACAGGGGTGAGACTACCTACGAGCAGTACTTC,CASSFNRGETTYEQYF
TRBJ1-4,TRBV2,.,.,TGTGCCAGCAGTGTCACGGATGAAAATGAAAAACTGTTTTTT,CASSVTDENEKLFF
TRBJ2-1,TRBV29-1,TRBD2,.,TGCAGCGTTGCAGGGACTAGCGGGGGGAATGAGCAGTTCTTC,CSVAGTSGGNEQFF
TRBJ2-2,TRBV7-8,TRBD1,.,TGTGCCACGTACAGGGGGCGAGGCGGGGAGCTGTTTTTT,CATYRGRGGELFF
TRBJ1-1,TRBV11-2,.,.,TGTGCCAGCAGCTTAGGGCGGCGGGCGCGAGTCACTGAAGCTTTCTTT,CASSLGRRARVTEAFF
TRBJ2-6,TRBV30,.,.,TGTGCCTGGAGTCCAAGCCGACCGGGCCTCTCTGGGGCCAACGTCCTGACTTTC,CAWSPSRPGLSGANVLTF